The next 14 T cell receptor beta chains were all read from a single sample in a study of T cell responses to AZD1222 COVID-19 vaccine. Sequenced by immunoSEQ multiplex PCR; TCRdb stores in-frame clones only, minus some. The repertoire holds 140,000 to 150,000 clones, with 85% to 90% as singletons. Specimen: peripheral blood, collected 28 days after the second AZD1222 dose. Every receptor here comes from an adult who received the AZD1222 COVID-19 vaccine.

The chain combines TRBV6-5 with TRBJ1-2, with unresolved D. Germline V gene lookup returns CDR1 MNHEY and CDR2 SVGAGI. The CDR3 has 13 residues. The V end was cut by 4 bases, the J end by 4 bases, with 10 bases between. CDR3 amino acids: CASSSSRLYGYTF. For the CDR3, the DNA is TGTGCCAGCAGTTCCTCGCGGCTCTATGGCTACACCTTC.

This clone was counted between two and nine times. The same CDR3 arises from other DNA sequences in this sample as well. The rearrangement joins TRBV5-5 to TRBJ2-7; D not resolved. Germline CDR1 is SGHKS and CDR2 is YYEKEE (reference sequence). Trimming pared 1 base from V and 3 bases from J, leaving 8 bases between. The CDR3 extends over 13 amino acids. CDR3: CASSLPGHYEQYF. Here the CDR3 DNA reads TGTGCCAGCAGCTTGCCTGGCCACTACGAGCAGTACTTC.

The genes are TRBV3-1 (or the pseudogene TRBV3-2) and TRBJ1-3; D call uncertain. This CDR3 has 14 amino acids. Germline loops: CDR1 LGHDT, CDR2 YNNKEL (reference sequence). The ends were cut back, 1 base at V and 3 bases at J, with 7 bases in the middle. CDR3 in amino acids: CASSQGALGNTIYF. For the CDR3, the DNA is TGTGCCAGCAGCCAAGGCGCCCTTGGAAACACCATATATTTT.

The genes are TRBV5-1 and TRBJ2-3; D perhaps matches TRBD1 (6 bases). CDR3 length: 15 residues. V was pared by 1 base and J by 0 bases, with 9 bases between. Germline V lookup: CDR1 SGHRS, CDR2 YFSETQ. The CDR3 region is CASSLWGPSTDTQYF. The DNA of the CDR3 is TGCGCCAGCAGCTTGTGGGGGCCGAGCACAGATACGCAGTATTTT.

The chain employs TRBV12-3 or TRBV12-4 and TRBJ1-2; tentatively, D is TRBD1 (5 bases). The CDR3 is 12 amino acids. With 1 base removed from V and 5 bases from J, the gap between germline ends came to 5 bases. CDR3 protein: CASSLEGYGYTF. The DNA of the CDR3 is TGTGCCAGCAGTTTAGAGGGGTATGGCTACACCTTC.

J is TRBJ2-1 and V is TRBV27; TRBD2 matches at 8 bases. The CDR3 extends over 16 amino acids. The junction had 6 bases not matched to a gene; V was cut back by 5 bases and J by 0 bases. Germline CDR1 MNHEY, CDR2 SMNVEV (reference sequence). The CDR3: CASSPQAGASYNEQFF. The CDR3, as DNA: TGTGCCAGCAGTCCGCAAGCGGGAGCCTCCTACAATGAGCAGTTCTTC.

This clone was counted once. The rearrangement joins TRBV4-2 to TRBJ1-5; D gene uncertain. CDR1 is LGHNA and CDR2 is YNFKEQ in the germline V gene. The V and J ends lost 0 bases and 7 bases respectively, with 7 bases between them. This CDR3 is built from 13 residues. The chain's CDR3 is CASSQEVRQPQHF. In nucleotides, the CDR3 is TGTGCCAGCAGCCAAGAGGTGCGACAGCCCCAGCATTTT.

The chain joins TRBV5-1 to TRBJ1-1; tentative D call: TRBD1 (6 bases). The CDR3 length is 16 residues. Trimming took off 3 bases at V and 6 bases at J, with 21 bases between the two ends. CDR1 and CDR2 (germline): SGHRS, YFSETQ. The CDR3 protein is CASSSGRGASRSEAFF. The CDR3 region has the DNA TGCGCCAGCAGCTCGGGGAGGGGGGCGTCTCGGTCTGAAGCTTTCTTT.

This clone was observed a single time. The V gene is TRBV10-3, the J gene TRBJ1-3; D is perhaps TRBD1 (5 bases). CDR1 ENHRY and CDR2 SYGVKD come from the germline V gene. V lost 7 bases, J lost 2 bases, and 9 bases lay in between. The length of the CDR3 is 13 residues. In DNA, the CDR3 is TGTGCCATCAACCCAGGGCCTGGAAACACCATATATTTT. Its translation is CAINPGPGNTIYF.

J is TRBJ2-3 and V is TRBV2, with D possibly being TRBD2 (6 bases). CDR3 size: 14 residues. Trimming removed 7 bases from V and 1 base from J, with 12 bases in between. Per the germline V gene, CDR1 is SNHLY and CDR2 is FYNNEI. CDR3 DNA sequence: TGTGCCAGCAAAGCTAGGGAGGGCACAGATACGCAGTATTTT. Its protein product is CASKAREGTDTQYF.

This clone was recorded once. The V and J genes are TRBV10-2 and TRBJ1-2; D perhaps matches TRBD1 (6 bases). This CDR3 comprises 17 residues. Trimming shortened V by 6 bases and J by 5 bases, and 25 bases separated the two germline ends. Per germline, CDR1 WSHSY and CDR2 SAAADI. DNA for the CDR3: TGCGCCAGCAGCCCGCTGGGGTTACGGACAGACAGTTATGGCTACACCTTC. Translated: CASSPLGLRTDSYGYTF.

The chain combines TRBV7-2 with TRBJ2-3; the D gene is possibly TRBD2 (5 bases). Germline CDR1 SGHTA, CDR2 FQGNSA. This CDR3 is 14 amino acids long. Trimming shortened V by 0 bases and J by 1 base, and 5 bases separated the two germline ends. The CDR3 DNA reads as TGTGCCAGCAGCTTAGCGGGAGGCACAGATACGCAGTATTTT. It is translated as CASSLAGGTDTQYF.

J is TRBJ2-7 and V is TRBV7-2, with D possibly TRBD2 on 5 matching bases. The CDR3 is 13 residues long. Germline V gene lookup returns CDR1 SGHTA and CDR2 FQGNSA. The ends were cut back, 0 bases at V and 9 bases at J, with 12 bases in the middle. CDR3 in amino acids: CASSLAVAEGQYF. CDR3 DNA sequence: TGTGCCAGCAGCTTAGCGGTGGCTGAGGGGCAGTACTTC.

The chain uses TRBV19 and TRBJ1-5, with D possibly TRBD1 on 5 matching bases. The CDR3 loop spans 14 amino acids. In germline, CDR1 is LNHDA, CDR2 SQIVND (reference sequence). The V and J ends lost 5 bases and 6 bases respectively, with 14 bases between them. CDR3 sequence reads: CASSGGRGFQPQHF. The CDR3 nucleotides read TGTGCCAGTAGTGGGGGGAGGGGTTTTCAGCCCCAGCATTTT.